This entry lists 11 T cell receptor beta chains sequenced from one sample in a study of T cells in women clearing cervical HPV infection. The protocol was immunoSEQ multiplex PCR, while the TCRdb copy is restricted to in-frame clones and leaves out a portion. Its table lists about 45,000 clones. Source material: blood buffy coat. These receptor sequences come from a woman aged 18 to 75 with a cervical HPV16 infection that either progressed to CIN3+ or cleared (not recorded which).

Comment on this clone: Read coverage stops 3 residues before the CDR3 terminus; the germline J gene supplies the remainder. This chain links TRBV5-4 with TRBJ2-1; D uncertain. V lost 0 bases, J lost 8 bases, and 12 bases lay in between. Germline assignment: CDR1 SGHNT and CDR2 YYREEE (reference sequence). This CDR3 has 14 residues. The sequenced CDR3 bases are TGTGCCAGCAGCTTGGCGTTCCAGGATGATGAG. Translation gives CASSLAFQDDE. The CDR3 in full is CASSLAFQDDEQFF.

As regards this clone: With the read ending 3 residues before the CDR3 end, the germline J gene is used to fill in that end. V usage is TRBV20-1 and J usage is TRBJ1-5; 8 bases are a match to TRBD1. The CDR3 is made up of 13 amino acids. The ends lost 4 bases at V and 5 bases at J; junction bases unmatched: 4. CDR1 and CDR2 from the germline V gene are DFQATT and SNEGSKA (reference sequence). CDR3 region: CSAKTQGDQPQHF. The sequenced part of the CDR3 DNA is TGCAGTGCTAAAACACAGGGGGATCAGCCC.

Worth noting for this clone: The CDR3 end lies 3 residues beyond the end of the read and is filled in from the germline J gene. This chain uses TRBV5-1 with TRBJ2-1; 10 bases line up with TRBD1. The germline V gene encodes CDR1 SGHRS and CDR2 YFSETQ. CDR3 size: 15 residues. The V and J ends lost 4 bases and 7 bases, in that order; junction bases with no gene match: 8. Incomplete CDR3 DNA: TGCGCCAGCAGCACGGGACAGGGGATGAGGAATGAG. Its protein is CASSTGQGMRNE. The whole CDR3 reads CASSTGQGMRNEQFF.

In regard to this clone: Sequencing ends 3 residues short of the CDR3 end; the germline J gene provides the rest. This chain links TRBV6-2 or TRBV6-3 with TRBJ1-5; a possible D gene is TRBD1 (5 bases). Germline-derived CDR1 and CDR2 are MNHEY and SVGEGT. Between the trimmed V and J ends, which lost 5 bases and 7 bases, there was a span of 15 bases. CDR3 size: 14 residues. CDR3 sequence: CASSPNRDWQPQHF. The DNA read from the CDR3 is TGTGCCAGCAGTCCAAACCGGGACTGGCAGCCC.

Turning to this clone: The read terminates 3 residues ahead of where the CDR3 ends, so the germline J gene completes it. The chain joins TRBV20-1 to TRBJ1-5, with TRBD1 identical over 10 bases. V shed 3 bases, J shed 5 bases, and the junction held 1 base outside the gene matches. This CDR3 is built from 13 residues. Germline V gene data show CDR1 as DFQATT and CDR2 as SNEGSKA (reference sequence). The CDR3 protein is CSASGTGDQPQHF. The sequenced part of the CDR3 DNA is TGCAGTGCTAGCGGGACAGGGGATCAGCCC.

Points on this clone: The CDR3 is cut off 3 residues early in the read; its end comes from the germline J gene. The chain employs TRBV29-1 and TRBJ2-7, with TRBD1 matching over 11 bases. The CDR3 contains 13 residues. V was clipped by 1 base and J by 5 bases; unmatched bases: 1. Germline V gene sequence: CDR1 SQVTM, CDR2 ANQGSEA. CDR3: CSVEGDRGNEQYF. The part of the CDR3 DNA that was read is TGCAGCGTTGAAGGGGACAGGGGGAACGAG.

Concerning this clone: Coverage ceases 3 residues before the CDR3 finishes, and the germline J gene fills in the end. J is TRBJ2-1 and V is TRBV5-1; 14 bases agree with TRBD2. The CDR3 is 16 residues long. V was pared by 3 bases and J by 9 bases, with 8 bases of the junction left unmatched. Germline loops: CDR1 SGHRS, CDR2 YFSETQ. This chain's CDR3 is CASSSGGLAGVGEQFF. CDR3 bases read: TGCGCCAGCAGCTCGGGGGGACTAGCGGGAGTGGGTGAG.

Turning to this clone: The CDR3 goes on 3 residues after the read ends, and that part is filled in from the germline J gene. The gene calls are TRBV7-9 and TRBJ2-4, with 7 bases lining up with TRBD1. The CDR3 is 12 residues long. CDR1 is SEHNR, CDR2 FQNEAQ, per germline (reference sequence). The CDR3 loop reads CASSLTGVGQYF. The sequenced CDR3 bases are TGTGCCAGCAGCTTAACAGGGGTCGGT.

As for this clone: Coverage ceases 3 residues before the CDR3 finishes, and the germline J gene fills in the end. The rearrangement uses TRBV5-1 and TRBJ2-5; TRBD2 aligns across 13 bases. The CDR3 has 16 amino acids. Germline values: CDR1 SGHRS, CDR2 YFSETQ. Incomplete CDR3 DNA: TGCGCCAGCAGCTTGGCCCGGACTAGCGGGGGAGATACC. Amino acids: CASSLARTSGGDT. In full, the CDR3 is CASSLARTSGGDTQYF. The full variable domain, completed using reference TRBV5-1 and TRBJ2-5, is KAGVTQTPRYLIKTRGQQVTLSCSPISGHRSVSWYQQTPGQGLQFLFEYFSETQRNKGNFPGRFSGRQFSNSRSEMNVSTLELGDSALYLCASSLARTSGGDTQYFGPGTRLLVL.

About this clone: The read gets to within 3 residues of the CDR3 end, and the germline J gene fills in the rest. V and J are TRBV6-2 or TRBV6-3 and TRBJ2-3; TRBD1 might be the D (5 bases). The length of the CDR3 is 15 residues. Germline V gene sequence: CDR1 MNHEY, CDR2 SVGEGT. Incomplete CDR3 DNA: TGTGCCAGCGGTCTGGGGCAGTATACCCGAGAGACG. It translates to CASGLGQYTRET. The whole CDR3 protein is CASGLGQYTRETQYF.

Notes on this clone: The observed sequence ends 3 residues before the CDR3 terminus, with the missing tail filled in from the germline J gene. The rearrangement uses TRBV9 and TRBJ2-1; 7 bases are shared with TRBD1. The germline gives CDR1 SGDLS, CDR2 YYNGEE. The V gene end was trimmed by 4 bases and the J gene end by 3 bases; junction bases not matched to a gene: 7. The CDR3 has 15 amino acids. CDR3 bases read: TGTGCCAGCAGCACCACGGGACAGAGCTACAATGAG. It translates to CASSTTGQSYNE. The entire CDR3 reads CASSTTGQSYNEQFF.